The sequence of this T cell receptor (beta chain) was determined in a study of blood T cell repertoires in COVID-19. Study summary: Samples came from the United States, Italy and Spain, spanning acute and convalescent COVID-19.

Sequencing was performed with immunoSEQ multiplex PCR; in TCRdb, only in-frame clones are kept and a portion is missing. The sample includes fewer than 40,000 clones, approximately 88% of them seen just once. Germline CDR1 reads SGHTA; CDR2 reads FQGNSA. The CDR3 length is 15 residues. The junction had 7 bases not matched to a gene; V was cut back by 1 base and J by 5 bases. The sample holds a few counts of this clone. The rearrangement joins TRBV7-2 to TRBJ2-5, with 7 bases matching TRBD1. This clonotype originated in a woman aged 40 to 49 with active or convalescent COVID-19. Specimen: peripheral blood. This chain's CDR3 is CASSLVIQGVETQYF. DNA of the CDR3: TGTGCCAGCAGCTTAGTTATTCAGGGGGTCGAGACCCAGTACTTC. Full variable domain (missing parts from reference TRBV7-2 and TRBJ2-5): GAGVSQSPSNKVTEKGKDVELRCDPISGHTALYWYRQSLGQGLEFLIYFQGNSAPDKSGLPSDRFSAERTGGSVSTLTIQRTQQEDSAVYLCASSLVIQGVETQYFGPGTRLLVL.